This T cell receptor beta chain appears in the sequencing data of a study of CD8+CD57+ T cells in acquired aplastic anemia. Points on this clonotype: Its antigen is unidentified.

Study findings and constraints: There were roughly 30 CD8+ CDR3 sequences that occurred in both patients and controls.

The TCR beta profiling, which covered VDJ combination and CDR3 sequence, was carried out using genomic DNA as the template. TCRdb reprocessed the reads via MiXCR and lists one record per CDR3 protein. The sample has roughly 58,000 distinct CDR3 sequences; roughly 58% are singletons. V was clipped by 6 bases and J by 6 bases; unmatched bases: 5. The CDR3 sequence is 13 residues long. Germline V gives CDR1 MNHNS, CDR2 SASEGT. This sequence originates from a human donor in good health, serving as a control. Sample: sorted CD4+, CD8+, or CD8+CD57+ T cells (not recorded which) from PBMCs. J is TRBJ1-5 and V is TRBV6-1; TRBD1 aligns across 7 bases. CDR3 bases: TGTGCCAGCAGAACAGGGGACGCTCAGCCCCAGCATTTT. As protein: CASRTGDAQPQHF.